This TCR beta chain is from a study of blood T cell repertoires in COVID-19. The length of the CDR3 is 16 residues. Germline V lookup: CDR1 MDHEN, CDR2 SYDVKM. Trimming at V came to 6 bases and at J to 4 bases, leaving 14 bases not matched to a gene. Produced via immunoSEQ multiplex PCR; TCRdb's table is partial and in-frame only. The repertoire holds approximately 92,000 clones, roughly 84% seen once, with less than 2% in the top ten. The rearrangement uses TRBV28 and TRBJ1-2; 7 positions match TRBD1. Sequenced: peripheral blood. This TCR derives from an older man with active or convalescent COVID-19. The CDR3 coding sequence is TGTGCCAGCAGGGAGTTAAGGGGGCACCACTTCTATGGCTACACCTTC. Protein: CASRELRGHHFYGYTF.